This T cell receptor beta chain was captured by sequencing in a study of shared clonotypes between healthy human individuals. The protocol was immunoSEQ multiplex PCR, while the TCRdb copy is restricted to in-frame clones and leaves out a portion. The data show some 800,000 clones, about 91% seen once. From germline, CDR1 is SGHKS and CDR2 YYEKEE (reference sequence). Trimming shortened V by 4 bases and J by 7 bases, and 18 bases separated the two germline ends. The CDR3 consists of 14 residues. Terminally differentiated effector memory CD45RA+ cells were excluded by CCR7 positive selection of CD45RO-negative cells.

Sequenced input: naive CD8+ T cells sorted from blood. The receptor was derived from a man aged 30 to 39 in good health. The chain recombines TRBV5-5 with TRBJ2-7, with D tentatively TRBD2 (6 bases). CDR3 coding DNA: TGTGCCAGCAGCCCCACCGCGGGGTTTCGAGAGCAGTACTTC. This gives the protein CASSPTAGFREQYF. Based on the CDR3 plus reference TRBV5-5 and TRBJ2-7, the full variable domain is DAGVTQSPTHLIKTRGQQVTLRCSPISGHKSVSWYQQVLGQGPQFIFQYYEKEERGRGNFPDRFSARQFPNYSSELNVNALLLGDSALYLCASSPTAGFREQYFGPGTRLTVT.